This TCR beta chain came from a study of CD8+ T cells in alopecia areata (dated 2018 in TCRdb). As for the study more broadly: Treated patients were enrolled in an open-label pilot trial of oral tofacitinib at 5 to 10 mg twice daily for moderate-to-severe alopecia areata. Tofacitinib was administered for 6 to 18 months, and 6 months of follow-up off drug were then conducted to assess delayed response and recurrence. Disease severity in treated patients was measured with the SALT score, which quantifies the percentage of affected scalp surface area. To study T cell clonal expansion in alopecia areata, the researchers applied high-throughput TCRbeta sequencing to both the C3H/HeJ mouse model and human patients. Scalp tissue and sorted CD4+ and CD8+ peripheral blood T cells from patchy and totalis/universalis alopecia areata patients and from healthy controls were covered by human TCRbeta sequencing. Biopsies were taken from tofacitinib-treated patients at baseline and again at 4 and 24 weeks into treatment, and several of those patients also had a later scalp biopsy. Scalp clonality was compared across normal scalp (n=4), patchy alopecia areata scalp (n=8), and alopecia totalis/universalis scalp (n=8). RNA came from the PAXgene miRNA kit for fixed scalp, the miRNeasy kit for PBMCs, and the RNeasy kit for mouse skin. TCRbeta CDR3 regions were amplified by immunoSEQ multiplex PCR with 35 Vbeta forward and 13 Jbeta reverse primers.

Preparation of the library involved the immunoSEQ multiplex PCR assay. For TCR sequencing, RNA was extracted from every sample and reverse transcribed into cDNA to serve as template. First-strand cDNA was synthesized with SuperScript III using a 2:1 mix of oligo-dT and random hexamers. A synthetic immune receptor repertoire was used to measure amplification bias, and any remaining bias was corrected computationally. For the original study's pipeline: Raw reads were preprocessed for error removal, and CDR3 was defined according to IMGT conventions as running from the conserved cysteine to phenylalanine. Clonality was calculated as 1 minus Shannon entropy normalized by log2 of the number of productive unique TCRs. Whether scalp clones were CD4 or CD8 was inferred by matching scalp TCRbeta sequences against CD4 and CD8 repertoires sorted from blood. This is the immuneACCESS table as TCRdb keeps it, with only in-frame sequences that have V and J called. A part of the clones is gone; compared with another copy, unresolved V genes explain less than half, and the rest is unexplained. V, J and clone size are those of that table, while D and trimming were read from the DNA. This sample has about 200,000 clones in its table, and about three fifths of those were observed once. The ten most abundant clones make up about 5.1% of the sample.

After removal of 5 bases from V and 2 bases from J, the junction retains 7 bases not matched to a gene. CDR1 and CDR2, per the germline V gene, are SGHRS and YFSETQ. Taken from cysteine to phenylalanine, the CDR3 has 14 residues. Only CDR3 DNA remains: 42 bases, in frame from the first base. The study at large found these results: Scalp TCR repertoire analysis is complicated because resident alphabeta T cells in normal human skin are also sequenced, whereas mouse skin is dominated by gammadelta T cells. Compared with mice, TCR sequences shared between patients were less clear, possibly partly because of HLA diversity across the patient population. Many expanded lesional clones were found to persist in scalp and blood during tofacitinib treatment, and relapse after treatment cessation may be partly explained by this persistence. Because the treated cohort was small and had only one nonresponder, larger studies are needed to examine links between baseline CD8+ expansion and response. Lesional scalp, especially in alopecia totalis/universalis, showed higher clonality and more expanded CD8+ clones than normal scalp, suggesting antigenic drive. Tofacitinib significantly lowered scalp clonality and the number of expanded CD8+ clones among the top 100 scalp clones.

Regarding this clone: Its binding antigen is unknown. There are no base qualities to consult, and no much larger clone falls within one base.

The time point label, read with the paper, signifies: 20 to 30 weeks on oral tofacitinib. What this sample's treatment or condition label stands for: oral pan-JAK inhibitor, 5-10 mg twice daily. Lesional scalp punch biopsies and peripheral blood were obtained from alopecia areata patients. PBMCs were separated by density centrifugation and stained for CD3, CD4 and CD8, after which CD4+ and CD8+ T cells were sorted on a FACSAria. Sequenced material: CD4+ T cells sorted from blood, taken at week 24, from a patient treated with tofacitinib. The rearranged segments are TRBV5-1 and TRBJ2-7; 7 middle bases align to TRBD1. The TCR originated in a human donor with alopecia areata. Read as DNA, the sequence is TGCGCCAGCAGATCCGGGACAGATGCCTACGAGCAGTACTTC. Protein translation: CASRSGTDAYEQYF.